Described below is a single T cell receptor (beta chain) sequence and its context. Its target is not known. These data come from a study of CD8 T cells in ankylosing spondylitis. Trimming shortened V by 1 base and J by 0 bases, and 13 bases separated the two germline ends. This CDR3 region has 18 residues. Germline lookup yields CDR1 SGHDN and CDR2 FVKESK. Whole-study results and caveats: Ankylosing spondylitis blood appeared to carry a characteristic TCR beta motif of several highly homologous variants. Some of these motif variants have turned up before, in reports on reactive arthritis synovial fluid and blood.

By quantitative 5'-RACE with molecular barcodes, the TCR beta libraries were made. MiXCR, applied by TCRdb to the 5' RACE reads, yields one record per CDR3 protein. This repertoire shows under 450,000 distinct CDR3 sequences, roughly 20% found once; its top ten account for around 13%. Sequencing was done on a sample of blood, either unsorted or a sorted T cell fraction (not recorded which). The receptor was isolated from a male donor with ankylosing spondylitis or in good health (not recorded which). This chain connects TRBV14 to TRBJ2-6; TRBD2 might be the D (5 bases). As DNA, the CDR3 is TGTGCCAGCAGCCAAGTAGCGCTGATCCTCTCTGGGGCCAACGTCCTGACTTTC. Translation: CASSQVALILSGANVLTF.